These T cell receptor beta chains were read from a single sample in a study of blood T cell repertoires in COVID-19. Generated by immunoSEQ multiplex PCR, the TCRdb table keeps only in-frame clones and is missing some. The sample records some 250,000 clones, about 85% being singletons. Sequencing was carried out using peripheral blood. These receptors were taken from a man between 60 and 75 years old with acute or convalescent COVID-19. Each CDR3 is given with its conserved first and last residue. The D gene is left open where the match is weak. Clone sizes are given selectively: once, few, many, or a class where the clone is expanded.

J gene	D gene	clone size	V gene	CDR3 protein	CDR3 DNA
TRBJ1-1	TRBD1	once	TRBV7-9	CASSLTGMNTEAFF	TGTGCCAGCAGCTTGACAGGGATGAACACTGAAGCTTTCTTT
TRBJ2-2	.	.	TRBV19	CASSVGQSLPGELFF	TGTGCCAGTAGTGTAGGACAGTCGCTCCCCGGGGAGCTGTTTTTT
TRBJ2-2	.	.	TRBV9	CASSPRSGTGELFF	TGTGCCAGCAGCCCCCGATCAGGCACCGGGGAGCTGTTTTTT
TRBJ2-5	.	.	TRBV7-9	CASSPGRVAETQYF	TGTGCCAGCAGCCCCGGCAGGGTGGCGGAGACCCAGTACTTC
TRBJ1-4	TRBD1	.	TRBV7-9	CASSLAWTGQEKLFF	TGTGCCAGCAGCTTAGCTTGGACAGGGCAGGAAAAACTGTTTTTT
TRBJ2-5	.	.	TRBV5-1	CASRAQETQYF	TGCGCCAGCAGGGCCCAAGAGACCCAGTACTTC
TRBJ2-3	.	few	TRBV9	CASSPEGVLGDTQYF	TGTGCCAGCAGCCCCGAGGGTGTGCTCGGAGATACGCAGTATTTT
TRBJ2-3	TRBD2	.	TRBV2	CASSLQRGTTDTQYF	TGTGCCAGCAGTCTCCAGCGGGGGACCACAGATACGCAGTATTTT
TRBJ2-7	TRBD1	.	TRBV15	CATSPGQGEYEQYF	TGTGCCACCAGCCCGGGACAGGGGGAATACGAGCAGTACTTC
TRBJ1-2	.	.	TRBV4-1	CASSEGTPSVYGYTF	TGCGCCAGCAGCGAAGGGACACCGAGCGTCTATGGCTACACCTTC
TRBJ1-5	.	.	TRBV18	CASSSDGGHQPQHF	TGTGCCAGCTCCTCGGACGGGGGGCATCAGCCCCAGCATTTT
TRBJ1-5	TRBD1	.	TRBV27	CASSRTGTGGQPQHF	TGTGCCAGCAGTCGCACCGGGACAGGGGGGCAGCCCCAGCATTTT
TRBJ2-7	.	.	TRBV5-1	CASSSISTGYTYEQYF	TGCGCCAGCAGCTCGATTTCGACAGGTTATACCTACGAGCAGTACTTC
TRBJ2-3	TRBD1	.	TRBV9	CASSVGDRDTDTQYF	TGTGCCAGCAGCGTGGGGGACAGGGACACAGATACGCAGTATTTT
TRBJ2-1	TRBD2	.	TRBV19	CASRLAEGNEQFF	TGTGCCAGCAGACTAGCGGAGGGGAATGAGCAGTTCTTC
TRBJ2-1	TRBD1	.	TRBV19	CASSNRGRRDLSSYNEQFF	TGTGCCAGTAGTAACAGGGGGCGCAGGGACTTAAGCTCCTACAATGAGCAGTTCTTC
TRBJ2-1	TRBD2	.	TRBV10-3	CAISAGLAGGNEQFF	TGTGCCATCAGTGCCGGACTAGCGGGAGGGAATGAGCAGTTCTTC
TRBJ2-2	.	.	TRBV6-6	CASSYSTGFTGELFF	TGTGCCAGCAGTTACTCGACAGGATTCACCGGGGAGCTGTTTTTT
TRBJ1-5	.	.	TRBV10-3	CAISEPGVRQPQHF	TGTGCCATCAGTGAGCCAGGGGTACGGCAGCCCCAGCATTTT
TRBJ2-7	TRBD2	few	TRBV7-9	CASSSSHGGIYEQYF	TGTGCCAGCAGTTCGAGCCACGGGGGGATCTACGAGCAGTACTTC
TRBJ2-7	.	.	TRBV6-2/TRBV6-3	CASSQTRKWAYEQYF	TGTGCCAGCAGTCAGACTAGGAAGTGGGCCTACGAGCAGTACTTC
TRBJ1-5	TRBD1	.	TRBV18	CASSPRTGGLNSNQPQHF	TGTGCCAGCTCACCCCGGACAGGGGGGCTGAACAGCAATCAGCCCCAGCATTTT
TRBJ2-2	.	.	TRBV5-4	CASSSRGNTGELFF	TGTGCCAGCAGCTCCAGGGGCAACACCGGGGAGCTGTTTTTT
TRBJ2-7	TRBD1	.	TRBV30	CAATGYYEQYF	TGTGCCGCGACAGGGTACTACGAGCAGTACTTC
TRBJ2-7	TRBD2	once	TRBV6-5	CASSYSERTSIYEQYF	TGTGCCAGCAGTTACTCGGAGAGGACTAGTATCTACGAGCAGTACTTC
TRBJ2-3	TRBD2	.	TRBV18	CASSPRGTSGSTDTQYF	TGTGCCAGCTCACCACGAGGGACTAGCGGGAGCACAGATACGCAGTATTTT
TRBJ2-7	TRBD2	.	TRBV27	CASSQKAGSYEQYF	TGTGCCAGCAGTCAAAAAGCGGGATCCTACGAGCAGTACTTC
TRBJ1-5	TRBD1	.	TRBV20-1	CSASLRDRTLF	TGCAGTGCTAGTCTGCGGGACAGGACTCTTTTT
TRBJ1-2	TRBD1	once	TRBV7-3	CASSEQGDYGYTF	TGTGCCAGCAGCGAACAGGGGGACTATGGCTACACCTTC
TRBJ2-7	.	.	TRBV19	CASSAPQSSYEQYF	TGTGCCAGTAGCGCCCCACAGAGCTCCTACGAGCAGTACTTC
TRBJ2-7	TRBD1	.	TRBV18	CASSPEDRVYEQYF	TGTGCCAGCTCACCGGAGGACAGGGTCTACGAGCAGTACTTC
TRBJ2-2	.	.	TRBV11-3	CASSLDGPGELFF	TGTGCCAGCAGCTTAGATGGCCCCGGGGAGCTGTTTTTT
TRBJ1-4	.	.	TRBV3-1/TRBV3-2	CASSPDRLNEKLFF	TGTGCCAGCAGCCCCGATAGACTTAATGAAAAACTGTTTTTT
TRBJ1-1	.	.	TRBV6-5	CASSYDGGTEAFF	TGTGCCAGCAGTTATGATGGAGGCACTGAAGCTTTCTTT
TRBJ1-6	.	.	TRBV2	CASRHRQTLNSPLHF	TGTGCCAGCAGACACCGACAGACCTTGAATTCACCCCTCCACTTT
TRBJ1-5	TRBD1	.	TRBV12-3/TRBV12-4	CASSGTGGQPQHF	TGTGCCAGCAGCGGGACAGGGGGTCAGCCCCAGCATTTT
TRBJ1-1	TRBD1	.	TRBV7-8	CASRRWDRGRLIRDTEAFF	TGTGCCAGCAGGCGGTGGGACAGGGGGCGTCTAATTCGGGACACTGAAGCTTTCTTT
TRBJ2-5	.	.	TRBV28	CASSLSLDRETQYF	TGTGCCAGCAGTTTATCACTAGACCGGGAGACCCAGTACTTC
TRBJ2-3	TRBD1	.	TRBV27	CASSLLRPDRGVNTDTQYF	TGTGCCAGCAGTTTATTGCGTCCAGACAGGGGAGTGAACACAGATACGCAGTATTTT
TRBJ1-6	.	.	TRBV19	CASSIDDTSPLHF	TGTGCCAGTAGTATAGACGACACCTCACCCCTCCACTTT
TRBJ1-2	.	.	TRBV7-8	CASSLGTGGYTF	TGTGCCAGCAGCCTAGGGACTGGTGGCTACACCTTC
TRBJ2-7	.	.	TRBV28	CASSLRVTGRRGKQYF	TGTGCCAGCAGTTTACGGGTCACTGGGAGAAGAGGAAAGCAGTACTTC
TRBJ1-2	.	.	TRBV18	CASSPMMDTAYSNYGYTF	TGTGCCAGCTCACCAATGATGGACACAGCTTATTCTAACTATGGCTACACCTTC
TRBJ2-3	TRBD1	once	TRBV5-8	CASSLLGGHTDTQYF	TGTGCCAGCAGCTTGTTAGGGGGCCACACAGATACGCAGTATTTT
TRBJ1-4	TRBD1	few	TRBV6-1	CASREQGVTTNEKLFF	TGTGCCAGCAGAGAACAGGGGGTCACAACTAATGAAAAACTGTTTTTT
TRBJ1-5	.	.	TRBV7-5	CARRLRRRDRDRSNQPQHF	TGTGCCAGAAGACTACGACGAAGGGACCGGGACAGATCTAATCAGCCCCAGCATTTT
TRBJ2-5	.	.	TRBV12-3/TRBV12-4	CASSQFQETQYF	TGTGCCAGCAGTCAGTTCCAAGAGACCCAGTACTTC
TRBJ1-1	TRBD1	once	TRBV6-5	CASSSPGGTEAFF	TGTGCCAGCAGTTCGCCAGGGGGCACTGAAGCTTTCTTT
TRBJ1-1	.	.	TRBV10-3	CAISRGGADISNTEAFF	TGTGCCATCAGCCGAGGGGGGGCGGATATCTCGAACACTGAAGCTTTCTTT
TRBJ2-3	.	.	TRBV29-1	CSVEAGPGTDTQYF	TGCAGCGTTGAGGCGGGGCCGGGAACAGATACGCAGTATTTT
TRBJ2-7	TRBD1	.	TRBV29-1	CSVERTGGSGEQYF	TGCAGCGTTGAAAGGACAGGGGGGAGCGGCGAGCAGTACTTC